This paragraph reports one T cell receptor beta chain. One end of the junction does not line up with germline, which may come from a read error. This sample was taken from a study of cytomegalovirus exposure and HLA in healthy donors. This CDR3 is 12 amino acids long. Per the germline V gene, CDR1 is SEHNR and CDR2 is FQNEAQ (reference sequence). The primer mix had 60 Vbeta and 13 Jbeta primers. Method: immunoSEQ multiplex PCR; TCRdb's copy keeps in-frame clones and lacks some. The sample contains 120,000 or so clones, about 80% of which appear only once. The specimen was PBMCs. J is TRBJ2-7 and V is TRBV7-9; D possibly corresponds to TRBD2 (5 bases). The clonotype comes from a woman aged 50 to 60 in good health and CMV-seronegative. The CDR3 nucleotides are TGTTCCAGCAGCTTAAACGGGATCGAGCAGTACTTC. This codes for CSSSLNGIEQYF. Based on the CDR3 plus reference TRBV7-9 and TRBJ2-7, the full variable domain is DTGVSQNPRHKITKRGQNVTFRCDPISEHNRLYWYRQTLGQGPEFLTYFQNEAQLEKSRLLSDRFSAERPKGSFSTLEIQRTEQGDSAMYLCSSSLNGIEQYFGPGTRLTVT.